What follows describes a single T cell receptor beta chain. No antigen is known for it. Trimming stripped 0 bases from V and 10 bases from J, with 16 bases between. Germline V gene sequence: CDR1 ENHRY, CDR2 SYGVKD. The CDR3 runs to 16 residues. Treatment specified: approximately 10-day PBMC culture with coronavirus spike peptide pools or control peptides (ViraFEST assay). CD4+ T-cell collection from the unexposed donor predated the COVID-19 pandemic (2011-2018). Per-well cultures of some 2 million PBMCs received 9 to 10 IU/ml IL-2 and 10 ug/ml peptide pools. Days 3 and 7 saw half the medium replaced with fresh IL-2 medium. These data originate in a study of vaccination and CD4 T cells after COVID-19. Study at large: Sampling post-COVID took place a median 101 days after diagnosis (range 35 to 161).

Study-wide results and limits: Convalescent patient numbers were relatively low, with no early post-infection timepoints.

The assay that was used to sequence DNA from cultured CD4+ T cells was the Oncomine TCR Beta short-read assay. Investigators isolated genomic DNA from cultured CD4+ T cells. TCRdb reprocessed the PCR reads via MiXCR and lists one record per CDR3 protein. The table shows about 11,000 distinct CDR3 sequences, with 32% occurring only once. The source is a human donor in good health. Sequencing input: CD4+ T cells from blood, cultured in vitro. The genes are TRBV10-3 and TRBJ1-6; maybe TRBD1 (6 bases). CDR3 DNA sequence: TGTGCCATCAGTGAGTCGAAACCAGGGGCTGGGTCACCCCTCCACTTT. It codes for CAISESKPGAGSPLHF.